This TCR beta chain was captured in a study of shared clonotypes between healthy human individuals. In germline, CDR1 is SGHNT, CDR2 YYREEE (reference sequence). The CDR3 sequence is 16 residues long. Trimming removed 2 bases from V and 5 bases from J, with 17 bases in between. Original handling: Owing to the provision of junction-only sequences devoid of quality scores by immunoSEQ, filtering differed. This table comes from immunoSEQ multiplex PCR, and its TCRdb copy is limited to in-frame clones, with some not included. V, J and clone size reflect that table, while D and trimming were determined from the DNA. This table has roughly 1,500,000 clones, around 98.5% appearing once.

The sample comprised naive CD4+ T cells sorted from blood. Subset meaning: CD45RA+ positively selected. The sequence was obtained from a young man in good health. J is TRBJ2-1 and V is TRBV5-4; the D gene is possibly TRBD2 (5 bases). The CDR3 nucleotides are TGTGCCAGCAGCTTTATGGGGTGGGGAGCCGACAATGAGCAGTTCTTC. Translation gives CASSFMGWGADNEQFF.